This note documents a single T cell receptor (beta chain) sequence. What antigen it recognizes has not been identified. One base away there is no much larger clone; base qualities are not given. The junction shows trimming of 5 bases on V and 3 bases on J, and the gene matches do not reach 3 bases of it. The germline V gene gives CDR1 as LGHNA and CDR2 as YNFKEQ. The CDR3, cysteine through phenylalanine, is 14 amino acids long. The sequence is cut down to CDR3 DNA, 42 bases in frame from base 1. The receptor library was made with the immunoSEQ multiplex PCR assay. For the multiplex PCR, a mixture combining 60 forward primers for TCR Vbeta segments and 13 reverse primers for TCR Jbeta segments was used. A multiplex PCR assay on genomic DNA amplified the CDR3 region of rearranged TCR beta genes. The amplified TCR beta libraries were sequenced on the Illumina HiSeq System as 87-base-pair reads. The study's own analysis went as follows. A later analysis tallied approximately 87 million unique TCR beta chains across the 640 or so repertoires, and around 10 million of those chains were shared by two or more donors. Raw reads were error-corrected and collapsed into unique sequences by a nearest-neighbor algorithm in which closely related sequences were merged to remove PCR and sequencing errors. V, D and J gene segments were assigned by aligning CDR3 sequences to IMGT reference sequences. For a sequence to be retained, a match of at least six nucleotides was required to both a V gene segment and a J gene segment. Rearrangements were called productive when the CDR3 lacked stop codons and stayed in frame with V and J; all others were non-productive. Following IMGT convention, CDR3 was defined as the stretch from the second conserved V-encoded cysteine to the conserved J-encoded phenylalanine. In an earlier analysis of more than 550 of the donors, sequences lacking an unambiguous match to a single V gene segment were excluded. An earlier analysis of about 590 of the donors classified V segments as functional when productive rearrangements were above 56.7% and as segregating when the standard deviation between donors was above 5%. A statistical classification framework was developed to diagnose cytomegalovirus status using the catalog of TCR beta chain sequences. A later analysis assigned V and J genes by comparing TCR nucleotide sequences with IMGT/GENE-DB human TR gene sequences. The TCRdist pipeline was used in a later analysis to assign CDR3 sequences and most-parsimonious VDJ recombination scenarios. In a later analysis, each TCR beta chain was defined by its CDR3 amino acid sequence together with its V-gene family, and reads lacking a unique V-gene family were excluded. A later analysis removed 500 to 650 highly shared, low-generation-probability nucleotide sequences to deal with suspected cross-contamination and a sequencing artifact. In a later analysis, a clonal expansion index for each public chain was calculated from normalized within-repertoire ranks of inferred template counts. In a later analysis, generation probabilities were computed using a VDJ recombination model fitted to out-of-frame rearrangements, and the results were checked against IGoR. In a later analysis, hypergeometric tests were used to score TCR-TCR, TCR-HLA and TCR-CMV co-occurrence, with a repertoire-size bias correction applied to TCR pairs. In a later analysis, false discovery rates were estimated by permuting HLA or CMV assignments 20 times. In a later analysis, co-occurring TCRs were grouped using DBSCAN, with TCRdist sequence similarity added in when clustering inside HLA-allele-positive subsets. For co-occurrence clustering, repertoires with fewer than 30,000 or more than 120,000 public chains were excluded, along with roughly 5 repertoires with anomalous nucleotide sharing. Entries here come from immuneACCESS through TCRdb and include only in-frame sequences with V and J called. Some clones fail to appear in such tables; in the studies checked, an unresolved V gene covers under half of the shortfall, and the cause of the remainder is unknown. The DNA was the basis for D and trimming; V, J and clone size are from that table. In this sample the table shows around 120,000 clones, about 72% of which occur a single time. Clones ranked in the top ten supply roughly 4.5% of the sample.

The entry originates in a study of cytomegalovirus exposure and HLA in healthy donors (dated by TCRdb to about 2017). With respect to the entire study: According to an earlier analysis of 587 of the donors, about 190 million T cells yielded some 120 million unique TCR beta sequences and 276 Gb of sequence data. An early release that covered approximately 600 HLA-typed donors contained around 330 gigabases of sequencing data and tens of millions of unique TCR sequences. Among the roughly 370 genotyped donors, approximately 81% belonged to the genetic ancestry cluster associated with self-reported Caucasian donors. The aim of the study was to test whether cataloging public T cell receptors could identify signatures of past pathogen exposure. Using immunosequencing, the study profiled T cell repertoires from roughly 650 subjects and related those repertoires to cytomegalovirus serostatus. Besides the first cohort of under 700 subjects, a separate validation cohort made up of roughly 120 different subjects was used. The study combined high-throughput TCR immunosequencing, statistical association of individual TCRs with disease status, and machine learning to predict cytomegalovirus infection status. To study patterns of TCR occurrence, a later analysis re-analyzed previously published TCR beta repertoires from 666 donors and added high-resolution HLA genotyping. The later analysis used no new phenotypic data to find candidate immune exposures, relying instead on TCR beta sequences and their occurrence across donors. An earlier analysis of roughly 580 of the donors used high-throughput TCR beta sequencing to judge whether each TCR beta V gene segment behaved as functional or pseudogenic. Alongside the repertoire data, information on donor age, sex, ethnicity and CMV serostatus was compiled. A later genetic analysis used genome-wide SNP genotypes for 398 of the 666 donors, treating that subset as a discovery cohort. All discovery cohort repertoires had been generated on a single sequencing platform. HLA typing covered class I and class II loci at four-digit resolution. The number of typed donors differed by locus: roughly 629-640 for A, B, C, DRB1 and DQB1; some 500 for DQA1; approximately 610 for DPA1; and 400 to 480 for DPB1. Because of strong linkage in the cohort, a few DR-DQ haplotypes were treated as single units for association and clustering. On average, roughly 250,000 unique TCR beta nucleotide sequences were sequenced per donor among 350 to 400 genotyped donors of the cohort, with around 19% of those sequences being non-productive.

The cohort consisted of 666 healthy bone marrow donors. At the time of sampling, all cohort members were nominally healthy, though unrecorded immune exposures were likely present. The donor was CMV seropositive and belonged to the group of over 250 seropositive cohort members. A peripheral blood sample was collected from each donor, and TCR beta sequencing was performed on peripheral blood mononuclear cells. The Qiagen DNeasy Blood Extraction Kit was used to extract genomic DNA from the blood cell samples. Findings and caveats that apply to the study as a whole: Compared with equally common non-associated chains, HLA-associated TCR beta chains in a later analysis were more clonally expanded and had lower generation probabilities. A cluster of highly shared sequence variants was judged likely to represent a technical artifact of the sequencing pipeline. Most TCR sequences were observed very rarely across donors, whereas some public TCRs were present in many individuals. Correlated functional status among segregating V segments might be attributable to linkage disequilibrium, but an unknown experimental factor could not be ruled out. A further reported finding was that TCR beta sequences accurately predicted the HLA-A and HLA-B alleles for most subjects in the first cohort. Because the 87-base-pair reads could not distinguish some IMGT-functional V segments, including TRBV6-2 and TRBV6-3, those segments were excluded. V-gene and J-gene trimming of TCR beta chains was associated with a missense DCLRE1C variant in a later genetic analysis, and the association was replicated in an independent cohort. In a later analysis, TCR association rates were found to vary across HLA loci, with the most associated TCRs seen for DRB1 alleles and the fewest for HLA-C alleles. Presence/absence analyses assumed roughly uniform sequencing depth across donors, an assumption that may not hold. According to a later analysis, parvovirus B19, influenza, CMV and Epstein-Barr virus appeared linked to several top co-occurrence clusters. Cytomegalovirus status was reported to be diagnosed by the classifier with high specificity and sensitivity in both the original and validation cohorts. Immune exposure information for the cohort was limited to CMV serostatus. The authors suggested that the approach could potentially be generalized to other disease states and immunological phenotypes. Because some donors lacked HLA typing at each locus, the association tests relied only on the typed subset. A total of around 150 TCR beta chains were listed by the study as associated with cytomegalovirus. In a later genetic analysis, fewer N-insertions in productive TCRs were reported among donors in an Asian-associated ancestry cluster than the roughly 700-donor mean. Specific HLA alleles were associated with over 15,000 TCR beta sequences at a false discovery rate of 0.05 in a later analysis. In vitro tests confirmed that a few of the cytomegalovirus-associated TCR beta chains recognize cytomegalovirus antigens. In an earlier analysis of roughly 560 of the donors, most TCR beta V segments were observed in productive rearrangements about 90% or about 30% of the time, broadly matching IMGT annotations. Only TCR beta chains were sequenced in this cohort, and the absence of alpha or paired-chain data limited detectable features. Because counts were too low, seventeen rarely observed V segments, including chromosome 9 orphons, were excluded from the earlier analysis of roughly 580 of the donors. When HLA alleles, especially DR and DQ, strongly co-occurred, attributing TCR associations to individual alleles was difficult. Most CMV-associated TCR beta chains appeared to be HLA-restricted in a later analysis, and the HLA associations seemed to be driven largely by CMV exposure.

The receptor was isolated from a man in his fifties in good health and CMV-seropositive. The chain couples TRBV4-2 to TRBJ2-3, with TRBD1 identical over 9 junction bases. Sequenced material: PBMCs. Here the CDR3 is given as CASSLDRGTDTQYF. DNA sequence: TGTGCCAGCAGCTTGGACAGGGGAACAGATACGCAGTATTTT.